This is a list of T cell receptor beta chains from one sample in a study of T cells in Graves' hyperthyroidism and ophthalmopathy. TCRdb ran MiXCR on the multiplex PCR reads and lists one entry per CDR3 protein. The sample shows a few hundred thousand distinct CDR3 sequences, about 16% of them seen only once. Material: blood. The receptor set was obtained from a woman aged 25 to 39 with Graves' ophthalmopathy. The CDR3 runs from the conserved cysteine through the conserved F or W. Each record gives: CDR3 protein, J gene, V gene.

CASSLIRTEAFF | TRBJ1-1 | TRBV28
CASSPPQSSYEQYF | TRBJ2-7 | TRBV18
CASSLFGGSGELFF | TRBJ2-2 | TRBV28
CSAPSDGAATDTQYF | TRBJ2-3 | TRBV20-1
CASSHGGAYEQYF | TRBJ2-7 | TRBV3-1
CASSLLAGADTQYF | TRBJ2-3 | TRBV7-3
CASSDLAGITGELFF | TRBJ2-2 | TRBV2
CASYAGRTEAFF | TRBJ1-1 | TRBV19
CASSFFGGSYNEQFF | TRBJ2-1 | TRBV12-3/TRBV12-4
CASSPTGGRNEQFF | TRBJ2-1 | TRBV7-3
CASSLGYRDYGYTF | TRBJ1-2 | TRBV3-1
CSADILTRASYEQYF | TRBJ2-7 | TRBV20-1
CASSGMQGLRGANVLTF | TRBJ2-6 | TRBV2
CASSLWASHEQFF | TRBJ2-1 | TRBV28
CASSQGTSGMAGEQYF | TRBJ2-7 | TRBV4-3
CAWSVGAGSRYTF | TRBJ1-2 | TRBV30